A selection of T cell receptor beta chains follows, all from one sample in a study of identical twins. MiXCR was run by TCRdb on the 5' RACE reads, yielding one entry per CDR3 protein. This sample carries 1.5 million to 2 million distinct CDR3 sequences, less than 35% of them seen once, and the ten largest clones take roughly 0.3%. The specimen sequenced was cord blood. The receptors stem from a newborn girl in good health. CDR3s include the opening cysteine and the closing phenylalanine or tryptophan. The order of the fields is D gene, clone size, J gene, V gene, CDR3 protein, CDR3 DNA. D genes are given only for firm matches. For some rows the clone size is stated as once, few or many, or as a class when expanded; others skip it.

D: .; size: .; J: TRBJ1-1; V: TRBV3-1; CDR3: CASSRPWGGGAEAFF; DNA: TGTGCCAGCAGCCGCCCCTGGGGAGGTGGCGCTGAAGCTTTCTTT
D: TRBD2; size: .; J: TRBJ2-3; V: TRBV20-1; CDR3: CSARPYSGRTDTQYF; DNA: TGCAGTGCTAGACCCTATAGCGGGAGGACAGATACGCAGTATTTT
D: .; size: few; J: TRBJ1-5; V: TRBV9; CDR3: CASSVAGINQPQHF; DNA: TGTGCCAGCAGCGTAGCCGGGATCAATCAGCCCCAGCATTTT
D: TRBD1; size: .; J: TRBJ1-1; V: TRBV6-1; CDR3: CASSGTGGTTNTEAFF; DNA: TGTGCCAGCAGTGGGACAGGGGGAACGACGAACACTGAAGCTTTCTTT
D: TRBD2; size: .; J: TRBJ2-2; V: TRBV10-3; CDR3: CAINRLASGGELFF; DNA: TGTGCCATCAACAGACTAGCTTCGGGCGGGGAGCTGTTTTTT
D: TRBD2; size: .; J: TRBJ2-1; V: TRBV2; CDR3: CASRVTSGGRVREQFF; DNA: TGTGCCAGCAGGGTAACTAGCGGGGGGCGGGTGCGTGAGCAGTTCTTC
D: .; size: .; J: TRBJ2-3; V: TRBV5-1; CDR3: CASSFRGAYTDTQYF; DNA: TGCGCCAGCAGCTTTAGAGGGGCGTACACAGATACGCAGTATTTT
D: TRBD1; size: .; J: TRBJ2-3; V: TRBV6-1; CDR3: CASSADPRTGLSDTQYF; DNA: TGTGCCAGCAGTGCAGATCCGAGGACAGGGTTATCAGATACGCAGTATTTT
D: .; size: .; J: TRBJ2-3; V: TRBV28; CDR3: CASSSAPRGDTQYF; DNA: TGTGCCAGCAGTTCCGCACCCAGGGGAGATACGCAGTATTTT
D: .; size: few; J: TRBJ1-6; V: TRBV5-5; CDR3: CASSFAGGGNSPLHF; DNA: TGTGCCAGCAGCTTTGCGGGGGGAGGTAATTCACCCCTCCACTTT
D: TRBD2; size: .; J: TRBJ2-1; V: TRBV7-4; CDR3: CASKNYAGTSGLSSYNEQFF; DNA: TGTGCCAGCAAGAATTATGCTGGGACTAGCGGGCTTAGCTCCTACAATGAGCAGTTCTTC
D: TRBD2; size: few; J: TRBJ2-1; V: TRBV7-2; CDR3: CASSLGEILAGDRFEQFF; DNA: TGTGCCAGCAGCTTAGGCGAAATACTAGCGGGAGATAGGTTTGAGCAGTTCTTC
D: TRBD2; size: once; J: TRBJ2-1; V: TRBV5-1; CDR3: CTSSLLAGSYNEQFF; DNA: TGCACCAGCAGCTTGTTAGCGGGCTCCTACAATGAGCAGTTCTTC
D: TRBD1; size: .; J: TRBJ2-3; V: TRBV10-3; CDR3: CAISGTGVPDTQYF; DNA: TGTGCCATTTCCGGGACAGGGGTACCAGATACGCAGTATTTT
D: .; size: .; J: TRBJ1-2; V: TRBV5-1; CDR3: CASSPQGRGYGYTF; DNA: TGCGCCAGCAGCCCCCAGGGAAGGGGATATGGCTACACCTTC
D: TRBD2; size: .; J: TRBJ2-4; V: TRBV7-8; CDR3: CASSFASGVLAKNIQSF; DNA: TGTGCCAGCAGCTTTGCTAGCGGAGTACTAGCCAAAAACATTCAGTCCTTC
D: .; size: .; J: TRBJ1-2; V: TRBV4-1; CDR3: CASSQVWQGYGYTF; DNA: TGCGCCAGCAGCCAAGTGTGGCAGGGCTATGGCTACACCTTC
D: .; size: .; J: TRBJ2-5; V: TRBV4-1; CDR3: CASSQDRAGRETQYF; DNA: TGCGCCAGCAGCCAAGATCGGGCAGGGCGAGAGACCCAGTACTTC
D: TRBD2; size: few; J: TRBJ2-5; V: TRBV9; CDR3: CASSVGTSLGQETQYF; DNA: TGTGCCAGCAGCGTGGGGACTAGCCTGGGTCAAGAGACCCAGTACTTC
D: TRBD1; size: many; J: TRBJ1-2; V: TRBV7-9; CDR3: CASSLGWTGDNYGYTF; DNA: TGTGCCAGCAGCTTAGGCTGGACAGGAGACAACTATGGCTACACCTTC